This entry lists 30 T cell receptor beta chains sequenced from one sample in a study of identifying expanded T cells in peripheral blood. Clones were sequenced by immunoSEQ multiplex PCR, and TCRdb holds only the in-frame ones, with some missing. Of over 75,000 clones in the sample, around 88% were seen once. The sample comprised blood. All receptors derive from a person aged 18 to 75 in good health.

V usage is TRBV2 and J usage is TRBJ1-1; D gene unclear. The V and J ends lost 7 bases and 7 bases respectively, with 10 bases between them. Looked up from germline, CDR1 is SNHLY and CDR2 is FYNNEI. There are 11 residues in the CDR3. The DNA of the CDR3 is TGTGCCAGCACCCCCAAGCGTGAAGCTTTCTTT. Encoded protein: CASTPKREAFF. The complete variable domain, with remaining parts taken from reference TRBV2 and TRBJ1-1, reads EPEVTQTPSHQVTQMGQEVILRCVPISNHLYFYWYRQILGQKVEFLVSFYNNEISEKSEIFDDQFSVERPDGSNFTLKIRSTKLEDSAMYFCASTPKREAFFGQGTRLTVV.

This chain joins TRBV7-2 and TRBJ2-2, with D unclear. Per germline, CDR1 SGHTA and CDR2 FQGNSA. Between the trimmed V and J ends, which lost 5 bases and 10 bases, there was a span of 14 bases. The CDR3 is 13 residues long. CDR3 loop: CASSAPVGVELFF. The CDR3 nucleotides are TGTGCCAGCAGCGCCCCTGTAGGCGTGGAGCTGTTTTTT.

The gene calls are TRBV11-2 and TRBJ1-2; 9 positions agree with TRBD1. The V segment lost 4 bases and the J segment 3 bases; nucleotides outside the gene matches: 6. Germline CDR1 reads SGHAT; CDR2 reads FQNNGV. This CDR3 spans 15 amino acids. The CDR3 DNA reads as TGTGCCAGCAGCTCCCGACAGGGGGAGGACTATGGCTACACCTTC. Translated: CASSSRQGEDYGYTF.

The chain uses TRBV5-4 and TRBJ2-2; 14 nucleotides line up with TRBD2. V shed 4 bases, J shed 4 bases, and the junction held 3 bases outside the gene matches. CDR3 length: 16 amino acids. In germline, CDR1 is SGHNT, CDR2 YYREEE (reference sequence). The CDR3 loop reads CASSRLAGGRTGELFF. Here the CDR3 DNA reads TGTGCCAGCAGCCGACTAGCGGGAGGGCGCACCGGGGAGCTGTTTTTT.

The chain is built from TRBV5-1 and TRBJ1-1, with 7 bases identical to TRBD1. V was pared by 4 bases and J by 4 bases, with 10 bases of the junction left unmatched. The CDR3 sequence is 15 residues long. From germline, CDR1 is SGHRS and CDR2 YFSETQ. CDR3 nucleotides: TGCGCCAGCAGCCCCGGAGACAGGGACAGCACTGAAGCTTTCTTT. Its protein product is CASSPGDRDSTEAFF.

The table lists this clone with a few counts. The chain uses TRBV6-4 and TRBJ1-5, with D possibly TRBD1 on 6 matching bases. The CDR3 loop spans 15 amino acids. Trimming removed 4 bases at V and 3 bases at J, with 13 bases between. Germline V gene lookup returns CDR1 MRHNA and CDR2 SNTAGT. DNA of the CDR3: TGTGCCAGCAGTGTCCATTCAGGGGACAATCAGCCCCAGCATTTT. Amino acid sequence: CASSVHSGDNQPQHF.

The chain recombines TRBV30 with TRBJ1-3; D gene ambiguous. Germline CDR1 is GTSNPN and CDR2 is SVGIG (reference sequence). The length of the CDR3 is 15 residues. With 3 bases removed from V and 0 bases from J, the gap between germline ends came to 12 bases. CDR3 protein: CAWRELASSGNTIYF. The CDR3 DNA reads as TGTGCCTGGAGGGAACTGGCGAGCTCTGGAAACACCATATATTTT.

The chain joins TRBV6-5 to TRBJ2-7; no clear D gene. This CDR3 has 15 residues. Germline V gene sequence: CDR1 MNHEY, CDR2 SVGAGI. V gave up 0 bases and J gave up 3 bases, with 12 bases separating them. The CDR3 loop reads CASSYSKSPGYEQYF. CDR3 nucleotide sequence: TGTGCCAGCAGTTACTCGAAGTCGCCCGGCTACGAGCAGTACTTC.

The V gene is TRBV25-1, the J gene TRBJ1-6; TRBD1 matches at 7 bases. The trim removed 4 bases at V and 7 bases at J, leaving 10 bases unmatched. The CDR3 loop spans 16 amino acids. In germline, CDR1 is MGHDK, CDR2 SYGVNS. The CDR3 is CASSATGRGLNSPLHF. The CDR3, as DNA: TGTGCCAGCAGTGCCACAGGAAGGGGGCTCAATTCACCCCTCCACTTT.

The J gene is TRBJ2-3, the V gene TRBV15; D is possibly TRBD2 (5 bases). This CDR3 comprises 14 residues. Trimming left V 0 bases short and J 5 bases short, with 9 bases between. The germline V gene encodes CDR1 LNHNV and CDR2 YYDKDF (reference sequence). The CDR3 reads CATSREGSGDTQYF. CDR3 sequence (DNA): TGTGCCACCAGCAGAGAGGGGAGTGGAGATACGCAGTATTTT.

The rearrangement links TRBV10-3 to TRBJ2-7; 9 bases align to TRBD1. This CDR3 comprises 15 residues. Germline V lookup: CDR1 ENHRY, CDR2 SYGVKD. V lost 4 bases and J lost 5; bases outside the gene matches: 9. Here the CDR3 reads CAISARDRVRDEQYF. CDR3 in DNA: TGTGCCATCAGTGCCCGGGACAGGGTCCGCGACGAGCAGTACTTC.

The gene calls are TRBV18 and TRBJ2-3; D gene unclear. Deletions cut 2 bases from V and 6 bases from J, with 12 bases between. CDR3 length equals 14 residues. Germline values: CDR1 KGHSH, CDR2 LQKENI. As DNA, the CDR3 is TGTGCCAGCTCACCAAGTGCTGTGTCCGATACGCAGTATTTT. This translates into CASSPSAVSDTQYF.

The genes are TRBV7-9 and TRBJ2-7; a weak D match, TRBD2 (6 bases). CDR1 SEHNR and CDR2 FQNEAQ come from the germline V gene (reference sequence). The V end was cut by 5 bases, the J end by 4 bases, with 27 bases between. The CDR3 spans 18 residues. The CDR3 loop reads CASSLPGGGLIQDYEQYF. As DNA, the CDR3 is TGTGCCAGCAGCCTTCCTGGGGGAGGACTGATACAGGATTACGAGCAGTACTTC.

The rearrangement uses TRBV7-3 and TRBJ1-2, with TRBD1 identical over 7 bases. The V gene's germline CDR1 is SGHTA and CDR2 FQGTGA. CDR3 length: 15 residues. V shed 0 bases, J shed 9 bases, and the junction held 10 bases outside the gene matches. The CDR3 here is CASSLTVGDSWSYTF. CDR3 sequence (DNA): TGTGCCAGCAGCTTAACGGTTGGGGACAGTTGGAGCTACACCTTC.

The rearrangement links TRBV7-9 to TRBJ2-3; the match to TRBD1 covers 9 bases. The germline gives CDR1 SEHNR, CDR2 FQNEAQ (reference sequence). This CDR3 comprises 16 residues. Germline trimming cut 6 bases from V and 0 bases from J; bases unmatched to any gene: 7. The CDR3 nucleotides read TGTGCCAGCAGGTCCGGGACAGGGTATAGCACAGATACGCAGTATTTT. Amino acid sequence: CASRSGTGYSTDTQYF.

The CDR3 nucleotides read TGTGCCAGCAGGAGGGACGGGACACTGACCTACGAGCAGTACTTC. This codes for CASRRDGTLTYEQYF. The chain links TRBV6-1 to TRBJ2-7; D may be TRBD1 (6 bases). CDR1 MNHNS and CDR2 SASEGT come from the germline V gene. V dropped 6 bases and J dropped 2 bases, with 17 bases sitting between them. This CDR3 spans 15 amino acids.

This clone was recorded only once. V is TRBV2 and J is TRBJ1-5; 11 nucleotides line up with TRBD1. Per the germline V gene, CDR1 is SNHLY and CDR2 is FYNNEI. V was pared by 2 bases and J by 6 bases, with 3 bases of the junction left unmatched. The CDR3 is made up of 15 amino acids. In DNA, the CDR3 is TGTGCCAGCAGTGAACAGGGACAGGGGGGTCAGCCCCAGCATTTT. Translating gives CASSEQGQGGQPQHF.

Points on this clone: The junction differs from germline at one of its ends, possibly a read error. V is TRBV19 and J is TRBJ2-7; 10 positions agree with TRBD1. This CDR3 region has 16 residues. In germline, CDR1 is LNHDA, CDR2 SQIVND (reference sequence). The CDR3 DNA is TGTGCCAGTAGCAGCCCCGGGACAGGGGCCTCCTTCGAGCAGTACTTC. Its translation: CASSSPGTGASFEQYF. The entire variable domain, with the rest obtained from reference TRBV19 and TRBJ2-7, is as follows: DGGITQSPKYLFRKEGQNVTLSCEQNLNHDAMYWYRQDPGQGLRLIYYSQIVNDFQKGDIAEGYSVSREKKESFPLTVTSAQKNPTAFYLCASSSPGTGASFEQYFGPGTRLTVT.

The chain recombines TRBV30 with TRBJ2-1; 10 nucleotides agree with TRBD2. The ends lost 3 bases at V and 8 bases at J; junction bases unmatched: 13. Germline V gene sequence: CDR1 GTSNPN, CDR2 SVGIG (reference sequence). The CDR3 length is 16 residues. The CDR3 reads CAWSPGLAANMDEQFF. Written as DNA, the CDR3 is TGTGCCTGGAGCCCCGGACTAGCGGCAAATATGGATGAGCAGTTCTTC.

The V and J genes are TRBV27 and TRBJ2-7, with D possibly TRBD2 on 7 matching bases. The CDR3 extends over 14 amino acids. Trimming removed 5 bases at V and 2 bases at J, with 13 bases between. In germline, CDR1 is MNHEY, CDR2 SMNVEV (reference sequence). CDR3 loop: CASSRGGPAYEQYF. Here the CDR3 DNA reads TGTGCCAGCAGTCGCGGGGGCCCCGCCTACGAGCAGTACTTC.

V is TRBV7-9 and J is TRBJ1-2; unclear D gene. Germline V gives CDR1 SEHNR, CDR2 FQNEAQ (reference sequence). Trimming stripped 2 bases from V and 3 bases from J, with 7 bases between. The CDR3 runs 13 residues. CDR3 residues: CASSLLGDYGYTF. The CDR3 DNA sequence: TGTGCCAGCAGCTTACTGGGTGACTATGGCTACACCTTC.

The chain combines TRBV6-6 with TRBJ2-7, with TRBD2 as a possible D gene (5 bases). This CDR3 has 16 residues. V lost 5 bases to trimming and J lost 0 bases, with 17 bases between them. Germline CDR1 and CDR2: MNHNY and SVGAGI (reference sequence). This CDR3 reads CASSAPQEALSYEQYF. The CDR3 DNA reads as TGTGCCAGCAGTGCCCCCCAGGAGGCCCTCTCCTACGAGCAGTACTTC.

This clone showed up just once. This CDR3 is CASSLGTVNEQYF. The CDR3 nucleotides read TGTGCCAGCAGTTTAGGGACAGTGAACGAGCAGTACTTC. J is TRBJ2-7 and V is TRBV28; 7 bases fit TRBD1. V shed 2 bases, J shed 5 bases, and the junction held 3 bases outside the gene matches. The CDR3 loop spans 13 amino acids. Germline V gene sequence: CDR1 MDHEN, CDR2 SYDVKM.

In regard to this clone: A junction boundary mismatches the germline segment, possibly from a read error. The genes are TRBV11-1 and TRBJ2-1; 10 bases line up with TRBD2. The CDR3 is made up of 14 amino acids. Germline-derived CDR1 and CDR2 are SGHAT and FQDESV (reference sequence). The CDR3 region is CASSLAGEYNEQFF. The CDR3 DNA follows: TGTGCCAGCAGCCTAGCGGGGGAATACAATGAGCAGTTCTTC.

J is TRBJ2-2 and V is TRBV2, with 11 positions matching TRBD1. The germline CDR1 and CDR2 sequences are SNHLY and FYNNEI. The CDR3 sequence is 15 residues long. After removal of 6 bases from V and 5 bases from J, the junction contained 5 bases not matched to a gene. CDR3 sequence: CASRVGTGGTGELFF. The CDR3 DNA follows: TGTGCCAGCAGGGTGGGGACAGGGGGGACCGGGGAGCTGTTTTTT. Full variable domain (outside the CDR3, taken from reference TRBV2 and TRBJ2-2): EPEVTQTPSHQVTQMGQEVILRCVPISNHLYFYWYRQILGQKVEFLVSFYNNEISEKSEIFDDQFSVERPDGSNFTLKIRSTKLEDSAMYFCASRVGTGGTGELFFGEGSRLTVL.

V and J are TRBV6-5 and TRBJ2-3, with D perhaps TRBD1 or TRBD2 (5 bases each). The CDR3 runs to 13 residues. V was trimmed by 5 bases and J by 6 bases, leaving 12 bases between them. Germline CDR1 reads MNHEY; CDR2 reads SVGAGI. In nucleotides, the CDR3 is TGTGCCAGCAGTGGGGCGAGGGCGGATACGCAGTATTTT. Protein sequence: CASSGARADTQYF.

This clone was counted a few times. The rearrangement links TRBV25-1 to TRBJ1-4; maybe TRBD1 (5 bases). CDR1 and CDR2 from the germline V gene are MGHDK and SYGVNS. Deletions cut 4 bases from V and 7 bases from J, with 19 bases between. This CDR3 spans 16 amino acids. CDR3 coding DNA: TGTGCCAGCAGTGGCTTGACGACAGTAAGGGGTGAAAAACTGTTTTTT. Translating gives CASSGLTTVRGEKLFF. The whole variable domain, remainder taken from reference TRBV25-1 and TRBJ1-4, is EADIYQTPRYLVIGTGKKITLECSQTMGHDKMYWYQQDPGMELHLIHYSYGVNSTEKGDLSSESTVSRIRTEHFPLTLESARPSHTSQYLCASSGLTTVRGEKLFFGSGTQLSVL.

The chain links TRBV5-1 to TRBJ1-1, with TRBD1 matching over 7 bases. The CDR3 runs to 14 residues. CDR1 is SGHRS, CDR2 YFSETQ, per germline. V was pared by 6 bases and J by 3 bases, with 8 bases of the junction left unmatched. CDR3 amino acids: CASNLDRAYTEAFF. In DNA, the CDR3 is TGCGCCAGCAATCTCGACAGGGCTTACACTGAAGCTTTCTTT.

The chain couples TRBV7-6 to TRBJ2-5; weak D call: TRBD2 (6 bases). Germline values: CDR1 SGHVS, CDR2 FNYEAQ. The length of the CDR3 is 14 residues. The V and J ends lost 1 base and 5 bases respectively, with 11 bases between them. Here the CDR3 reads CASSLVQSGETQYF. CDR3 sequence (DNA): TGTGCCAGCAGCTTAGTCCAGAGCGGGGAGACCCAGTACTTC.

V usage is TRBV10-2 and J usage is TRBJ2-3; D unresolved. Trimming pared 8 bases from V and 2 bases from J, leaving 14 bases between. Germline V gene lookup returns CDR1 WSHSY and CDR2 SAAADI. The CDR3 runs 14 residues. The CDR3 DNA reads TGCGCCAGCGGGCGGTCCTCATTCACAGATACGCAGTATTTT. Encoded protein: CASGRSSFTDTQYF.